Below, 10 T cell receptor beta chains from the same sample are listed, as sequenced in a study of breast tumors, draining lymph nodes, adjacent tissues. One entry per CDR3 protein, called by TCRdb with MiXCR from the multiplex PCR reads. The sample lists tens of thousands of distinct CDR3 sequences; approximately 19% were seen once. Axillary draining lymph nodes of breast cancer patients supplied the node samples. Sequences were obtained from axillary lymph node tissue. The receptors originated from a female donor with breast cancer. Some clones in this sample may be carry-over from other donors' samples.

This clonotype appeared many times. The gene calls are TRBV11-2 and TRBJ2-7; the D is unclear. There are 12 residues in the CDR3. CDR1 and CDR2 from the germline V gene are SGHAT and FQNNGV. Trimming took off 5 bases at V and 2 bases at J, with 7 bases between the two ends. The CDR3 is CASSESAYEQYF. For the CDR3, the DNA is TGTGCCAGCAGCGAATCTGCCTACGAGCAGTACTTC.

This clonotype was observed at least ten times. One junction end disagrees with the germline gene, perhaps due to a read error. The J gene is TRBJ2-5, the V gene TRBV6-5; maybe TRBD1 (5 bases). Germline V lookup: CDR1 MNHEY, CDR2 SVGAGI. There are 15 residues in the CDR3. The CDR3, as DNA: TGTGCCAGCAGGTACTCGGACACGAGCCAAGAGACCCAGTACTTC. This codes for CASRYSDTSQETQYF.

The chain links TRBV3-1 to TRBJ2-5, with D uncertain. CDR3 length: 17 residues. Trimming removed 2 bases at V and 5 bases at J, with 21 bases between. The germline V gene encodes CDR1 LGHDT and CDR2 YNNKEL (reference sequence). CDR3: CASSQIRPGTSWETQYF. CDR3 sequence (DNA): TGTGCCAGCAGCCAAATCCGCCCAGGTACCTCCTGGGAGACCCAGTACTTC.

The sample holds many counts of this clonotype. The J gene is TRBJ2-1, the V gene TRBV5-1; 7 positions agree with TRBD2. The V and J ends lost 6 bases and 2 bases, in that order; junction bases with no gene match: 8. CDR1 and CDR2 from the germline V gene are SGHRS and YFSETQ. The CDR3 contains 15 residues. The CDR3 loop reads CASTRGGVPYNEQFF. For the CDR3, the DNA is TGCGCCAGCACTCGTGGGGGGGTCCCCTACAATGAGCAGTTCTTC.

This clonotype was counted ten times or more. This chain connects TRBV20-1 to TRBJ1-2; TRBD1 matches at 9 bases. The V segment lost 5 bases and the J segment 3 bases; nucleotides outside the gene matches: 13. The CDR3 length is 16 residues. Germline CDR1 and CDR2: DFQATT and SNEGSKA (reference sequence). In nucleotides, the CDR3 is TGCAGTGCTTCACCCCAGGGGACAGGGAGAGACTATGGCTACACCTTC. This codes for CSASPQGTGRDYGYTF.

The sample holds many counts of this clonotype. This chain links TRBV3-1 with TRBJ2-7; TRBD1 might be the D (5 bases). CDR1 and CDR2 (germline): LGHDT, YNNKEL (reference sequence). Trimming took off 0 bases at V and 3 bases at J, with 15 bases between the two ends. The CDR3 loop spans 16 amino acids. The CDR3 DNA reads TGTGCCAGCAGCCAAGAAGGGGCATTCGTAATCTACGAGCAGTACTTC. This encodes CASSQEGAFVIYEQYF.

This clonotype was seen ten or more times. The chain recombines TRBV10-3 with TRBJ2-5; 10 bases map to TRBD2. Trimming cost V 6 bases and J 5 bases; bases outside gene matches: 3. CDR1 ENHRY and CDR2 SYGVKD come from the germline V gene. This CDR3 contains 13 residues. The chain's CDR3 is CAIREGLAETQYF. In nucleotides, the CDR3 is TGTGCCATCAGGGAGGGACTAGCGGAGACCCAGTACTTC.

This clonotype was seen many times. The J gene is TRBJ2-3, the V gene TRBV11-3; possibly TRBD2 for D (6 bases). The CDR3 totals 14 residues. CDR1 is SGHNT, CDR2 YENEEA, per germline. V was trimmed by 0 bases and J by 3 bases, leaving 7 bases between them. The CDR3: CASSLEGGTDTQYF. The DNA of the CDR3 is TGTGCCAGCAGCTTAGAGGGGGGTACAGATACGCAGTATTTT.

This clonotype was detected many times. The genes are TRBV4-2 and TRBJ2-7, with 11 bases identical to TRBD2. J lost 6 bases, V lost 1 base, and 5 bases had no gene match. Germline-derived CDR1 and CDR2 are LGHNA and YNFKEQ. The CDR3 extends over 15 amino acids. The CDR3 sequence: CASSQGLAGGGEQYF. The CDR3 bases are TGTGCCAGCAGCCAAGGGCTAGCGGGAGGTGGCGAGCAGTACTTC.

This clonotype occurred many times. The J gene is TRBJ1-6, the V gene TRBV5-1; possibly TRBD1 for D (5 bases). The length of the CDR3 is 14 residues. CDR1 is SGHRS and CDR2 is YFSETQ in the germline V gene. With 5 bases removed from V and 9 bases from J, the gap between germline ends came to 15 bases. The CDR3 loop is CASRDPGFGSPLHF. The CDR3 nucleotides read TGCGCCAGCAGGGACCCAGGGTTTGGTTCACCCCTCCACTTT. The entire variable domain, with the rest obtained from reference TRBV5-1 and TRBJ1-6, is as follows: KAGVTQTPRYLIKTRGQQVTLSCSPISGHRSVSWYQQTPGQGLQFLFEYFSETQRNKGNFPGRFSGRQFSNSRSEMNVSTLELGDSALYLCASRDPGFGSPLHFGNGTRLTVT.